This TCR beta chain was captured in a study of breast tumors, draining lymph nodes, adjacent tissues. Study-wide results and caveats: Tumor T cell lymph node origin was a supported hypothesis, not proven. Tumor and nontumor repertoires were significantly more similar in luminal-like than in basal-like breast cancer. Tumor TCR diversity was below lymph nodes but above nontumor tissue. Data fit most tumor T cells coming from lymph node, expanding in tumor.

The lymph nodes were axillary draining lymph nodes from breast cancer patients. This clonotype has ten or more counts. Antigen unknown. Germline assignment: CDR1 SNHLY and CDR2 FYNNEI. V lost 7 bases and J 5 bases, leaving 14 bases between the germline ends. This CDR3 region has 14 residues. MiXCR, applied by TCRdb to the multiplex PCR reads, yields one record per CDR3 protein. This table holds over 200,000 distinct CDR3 sequences, less than 35% found once. The specimen sequenced was axillary lymph node tissue. This TCR derives from a female donor with breast cancer. Some clones in this sample may be carry-over from other donors' samples. V is TRBV2 and J is TRBJ2-2; no reliable D call. As DNA, the CDR3 is TGTGCCAGCAAACAAAGCCCAGATACCGGGGAGCTGTTTTTT. Translated, it gives CASKQSPDTGELFF.